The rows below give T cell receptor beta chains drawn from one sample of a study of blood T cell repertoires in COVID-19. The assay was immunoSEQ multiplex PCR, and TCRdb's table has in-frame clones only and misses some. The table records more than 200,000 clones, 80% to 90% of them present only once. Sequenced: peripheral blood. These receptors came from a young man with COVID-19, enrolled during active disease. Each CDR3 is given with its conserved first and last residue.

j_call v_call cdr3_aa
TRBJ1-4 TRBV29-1 CSVRIGGEKLFF
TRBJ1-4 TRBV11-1 CASSAGETTNEKLFF
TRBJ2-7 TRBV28 CASSRGWGTYEQYF
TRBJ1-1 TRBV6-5 CASSTTGGAGAFF
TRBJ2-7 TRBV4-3 CASSQGVSQGGHEQYF
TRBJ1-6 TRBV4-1 CASSHPPPGSSPLHF
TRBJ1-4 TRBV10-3 CAISDIGGSREKLFF
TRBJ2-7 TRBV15 CATSRTGKTYEQYF
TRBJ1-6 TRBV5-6 CASSPPGLEGPPLHF
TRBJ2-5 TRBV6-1 CASSDILAGEETQYF
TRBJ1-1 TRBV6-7 CASSYSILALRGTEAFF
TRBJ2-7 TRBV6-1 CASSERQGLPYEQYF
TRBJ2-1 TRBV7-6 CASSEGLSSYNEQFF
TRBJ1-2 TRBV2 CASSVTVDRGGEGYTF
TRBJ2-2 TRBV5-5 CASSLVPSDTGELFF
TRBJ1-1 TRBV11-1 CASSRRGTGSRPEAFF
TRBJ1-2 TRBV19 CASSSDINYGYTF
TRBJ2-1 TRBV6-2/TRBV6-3 CASSYSRTSGSLNEQFF
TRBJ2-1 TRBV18 CASSLLRGSEHNEQFF
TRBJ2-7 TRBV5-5 CASSAQQGLTSYEQYF
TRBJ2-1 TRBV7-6 CASSLAVYNEQFF
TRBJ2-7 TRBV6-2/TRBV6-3 CASSYSGQGEPYEQYF
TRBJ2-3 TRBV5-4 CASSLTSTDTQYF
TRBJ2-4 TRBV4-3 CASSPSRGGGNIQYF
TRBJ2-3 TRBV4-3 CASSQDRSSVTDTQYF
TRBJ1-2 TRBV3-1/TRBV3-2 CASSLDRAYGYTF
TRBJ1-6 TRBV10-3 CAVQNGETGVYSPLHF
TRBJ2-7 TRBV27 CASSDGLAGPYPYEQYF
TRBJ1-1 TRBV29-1 CSASRDKNTEAFF
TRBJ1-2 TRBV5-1 CASSLGFSYGYTF
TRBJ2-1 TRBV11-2 CASSLRTGTGLYNEQFF
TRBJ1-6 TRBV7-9 CASSAWESSNSPLHF
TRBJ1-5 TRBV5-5 CASSRMTGGNQPQHF
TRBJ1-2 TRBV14 CASSSDMGYGYTF
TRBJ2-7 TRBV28 CASSLSGHSYEQYF
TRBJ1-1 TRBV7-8 CASSVGTGDRTEAFF
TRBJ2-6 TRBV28 CASHSGANVLTF
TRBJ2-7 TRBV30 CAWSGTDPTIIYEQYF
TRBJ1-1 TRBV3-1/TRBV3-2 CASSLVPGLMFRAFF
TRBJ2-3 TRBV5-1 CAIGSGGAGDTQYF
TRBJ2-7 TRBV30 CARRLLAGTYEQYF
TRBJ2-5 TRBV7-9 CASSFREHQETQYF
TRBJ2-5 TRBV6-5 CASSLEETQYF
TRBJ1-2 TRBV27 CASSLNGGPAVGYTF
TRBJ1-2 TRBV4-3 CASSQDLPPVIGGYTF
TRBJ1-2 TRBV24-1 CATSAHGTGGDYGYTF
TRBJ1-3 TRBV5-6 CASSRQLSGNTIYF
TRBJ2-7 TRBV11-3 CASSLRDRPYEQYF
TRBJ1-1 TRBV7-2 CASSPRPGNTEAFF
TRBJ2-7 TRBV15 CATSGTSQGRREQYF
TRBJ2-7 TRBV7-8 CASSLGRSGINEQYF
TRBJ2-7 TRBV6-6 CASRPGTSGTYEQYF
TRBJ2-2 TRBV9 CASSTGTGANGELFF
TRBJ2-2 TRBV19 CASSITRAPNTGELFF
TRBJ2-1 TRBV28 CASSSGGGDSNEQFF
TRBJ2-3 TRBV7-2 CASSLTGTRQNPSTDTQYF
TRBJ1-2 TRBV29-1 CSGGTGGDYGYTF
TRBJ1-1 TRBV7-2 CASSPQVAIAEAFF